In its sample, the clone carrying this T cell receptor beta chain was seen many times. What it binds is not known. Noted time point: persistent/refractory GD, antithyroid drugs over 5 years with positive TRAb. Isolated PBMC RNA provided the starting material for the TCR library. The sample is drawn from a study of regulatory T cells in long-lasting Graves disease. Germline V gene lookup returns CDR1 LNHNV and CDR2 YYDKDF (reference sequence). This CDR3 is built from 13 residues. The V end lost 0 bases, the J end lost 9 bases, and 8 bases lay between the germline ends. Points from the study as a whole: Relative to new patients (roughly 980), persistent patients exhibited greater sharing of public clonotypes (about 2,700). Thyroid tissue went unexamined; only peripheral blood was analyzed.

Libraries of TCR beta came from iRepertoire HTBI primers plus Arm-PCR of CDR3 regions. TCRdb passed the multiplex PCR reads through MiXCR, listing each CDR3 protein once. The sample has about half a million distinct CDR3 sequences; less than 25% are singletons. Sequenced here: peripheral blood mononuclear cells (PBMCs), sampled when the disease was refractory, from a patient treated with antithyroid drugs. This TCR derives from a female donor with Graves disease. This chain uses TRBV15 with TRBJ2-2; D gene unclear. CDR3 sequence (DNA): TGTGCCACCAGCAGAGACAAATACCGGGAGCTGTTTTTT. Translated, it gives CATSRDKYRELFF. Combining the CDR3 with reference TRBV15 and TRBJ2-2 gives the whole variable domain DAMVIQNPRYQVTQFGKPVTLSCSQTLNHNVMYWYQQKSSQAPKLLFHYYDKDFNNEADTPDNFQSRRPNTSFCFLDIRSPGLGDTAMYLCATSRDKYRELFFGEGSRLTVL.